This T cell receptor (beta chain) emerged from a study of vaccination and CD4 T cells after COVID-19. The CDR3 runs 14 residues. Trimming took 0 bases from V and 5 from J, leaving 13 bases between them. Germline V CDR1 and CDR2: DFQATT, SNEGSKA (reference sequence). One entry per CDR3 protein, called by TCRdb with MiXCR from the PCR reads. Of just over 20,000 distinct CDR3 sequences in the sample, about 60% were seen once. The chain recombines TRBV20-1 with TRBJ1-2; unclear D gene. The receptor comes from a human donor who had recovered from COVID-19. The specimen comprised CD4+ T cells from blood, sampled before SARS-CoV-2 vaccination. The CDR3 sequence: CSARDFGRGYGYTF. The CDR3 DNA follows: TGCAGTGCTAGAGATTTCGGGCGTGGGTATGGCTACACCTTC.